This T cell receptor beta chain was found in a study of molecular identifiers for immune sequencing clone quantification. The overall study: Replicate RNA came from 20,000 or 100,000 naive CD8 cells and was split five ways, and four parts were sequenced. Notes on the study in general: The study found clones above 20 RNA copies held over 98% of effector molecules and under 1% in naive cells.

This clonotype was observed many times. Its antigen is still unknown. Bulk TCR libraries were made with methods that had been previously described and with listed TCR primers. MiXCR was run by TCRdb on the PCR reads, yielding one entry per CDR3 protein. The table includes 55,000 to 75,000 distinct CDR3 sequences, less than 20% detected once. CD8+CD4-CCR7+CD45RA+ sorting gave the naive CD8 T cells. Trimming pared 11 bases from V and 0 bases from J, leaving 11 bases between. The CDR3 is 13 amino acids. Germline V lookup: CDR1 SEHNR, CDR2 FQNEAQ (reference sequence). Source material: naive CD8+ T cells from blood, with Jurkat cell RNA spiked in. Regarding subset: FACS-sorted CD8+CD4-CCR7+CD45RA+ naive T cells. This TCR was sampled from a human donor in good health. Some libraries in this study had Jurkat cell RNA spiked in. The chain joins TRBV7-9 to TRBJ1-3, with unresolved D. As DNA, the CDR3 is TGTGCCTCTGCGGCTAGCTCTGGAAACACCATATATTTT. Encoded protein: CASAASSGNTIYF.